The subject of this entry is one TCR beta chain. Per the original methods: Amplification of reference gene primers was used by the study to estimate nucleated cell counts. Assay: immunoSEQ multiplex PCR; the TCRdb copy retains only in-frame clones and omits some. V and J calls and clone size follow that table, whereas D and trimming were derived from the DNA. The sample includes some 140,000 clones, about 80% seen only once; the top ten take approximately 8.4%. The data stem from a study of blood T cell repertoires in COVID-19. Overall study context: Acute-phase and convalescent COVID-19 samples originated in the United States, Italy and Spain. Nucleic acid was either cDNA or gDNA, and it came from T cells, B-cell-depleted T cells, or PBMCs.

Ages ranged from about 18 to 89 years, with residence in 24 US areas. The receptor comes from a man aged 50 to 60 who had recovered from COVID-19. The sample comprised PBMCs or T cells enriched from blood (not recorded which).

The CDR3 DNA sequence: TGTGCCAGCAGCGTATTCACGGGGGGGCCATCTGAGCAGTTCTTC. Translated: CASSVFTGGPSEQFF. V is TRBV9 and J is TRBJ2-1; 8 bases agree with TRBD2. Germline V gene lookup returns CDR1 SGDLS and CDR2 YYNGEE. V shed 1 base and J 9 bases; nucleotides not matched to a gene: 9. CDR3 length: 15 residues. Based on the CDR3 plus reference TRBV9 and TRBJ2-1, the full variable domain is DSGVTQTPKHLITATGQRVTLRCSPRSGDLSVYWYQQSLDQGLQFLIQYYNGEERAKGNILERFSAQQFPDLHSELNLSSLELGDSALYFCASSVFTGGPSEQFFGPGTRLTVL.